The 9 T cell receptor beta chains given below trace back to one sample, sequenced in a study of blood T cell repertoires in COVID-19. Clones were read by immunoSEQ multiplex PCR, and TCRdb kept only the in-frame ones, dropping some. The sample contains about 300,000 clones, 85% of which appear only once. The sequenced material came from PBMCs or T cells enriched from blood (not recorded which). These receptors were taken from a woman aged 45-65 years who had recovered from COVID-19.

CDR3 bases: TGCGCCAGCAGCCAAGTGACGGGAGTCAGGTACAATGAGCAGTTCTTC. Translating gives CASSQVTGVRYNEQFF. J is TRBJ2-1 and V is TRBV4-1; TRBD2 might be the D (6 bases). This CDR3 contains 16 residues. V was shortened by 1 base and J by 4 bases, with 14 bases between the two germline ends. Germline V gene lookup returns CDR1 MGHRA and CDR2 YSYEKL.

The chain recombines TRBV11-2 with TRBJ1-1; D is unclear. This CDR3 is built from 15 residues. The germline V and J ends were trimmed by 0 bases and 3 bases, with 11 bases remaining between them. In germline, CDR1 is SGHAT, CDR2 FQNNGV. The DNA for the CDR3 is TGTGCCAGCAGCTTAGATCCTGGCAGATACACTGAAGCTTTCTTT. Its translation is CASSLDPGRYTEAFF.

This chain links TRBV7-9 with TRBJ1-2; no definite D call. The V end lost 0 bases, the J end lost 5 bases, and 16 bases lay between the germline ends. Germline loops: CDR1 SEHNR, CDR2 FQNEAQ (reference sequence). This CDR3 has 16 amino acids. The CDR3 region has the DNA TGTGCCAGCAGCTTAGCGTCAGCGGAGGGTCCTTATGGCTACACCTTC. Translated: CASSLASAEGPYGYTF. The variable domain in full, completed from reference TRBV7-9 and TRBJ1-2, reads DTGVSQNPRHKITKRGQNVTFRCDPISEHNRLYWYRQTLGQGPEFLTYFQNEAQLEKSRLLSDRFSAERPKGSFSTLEIQRTEQGDSAMYLCASSLASAEGPYGYTFGSGTRLTVV.

This clone was observed a single time. The CDR3 DNA follows: TGTGCCAGCCTTATAATCCCCGGGGATGGCTACACCTTC. Encoded protein: CASLIIPGDGYTF. The chain uses TRBV28 and TRBJ1-2; unclear D gene. The germline V gene encodes CDR1 MDHEN and CDR2 SYDVKM. Trimming stripped 8 bases from V and 6 bases from J, with 16 bases between. The CDR3 has 13 amino acids.

The rearrangement uses TRBV5-5 and TRBJ2-3, with TRBD1 matching over 8 bases. CDR1 is SGHKS and CDR2 is YYEKEE in the germline V gene (reference sequence). The J segment lost 4 bases and the V segment lost 1 base, leaving 2 bases of the junction unmatched. This CDR3 is built from 14 residues. The CDR3 nucleotides read TGTGCCAGCAGCTTGCACAGGGGGGCAGATACGCAGTATTTT. Its protein is CASSLHRGADTQYF.

This clone was picked up a small number of times. The chain links TRBV18 to TRBJ1-5; 8 bases line up with TRBD1. CDR3 length equals 17 residues. Per the germline V gene, CDR1 is KGHSH and CDR2 is LQKENI. V was clipped by 3 bases and J by 4 bases; unmatched bases: 11. CDR3 in DNA: TGTGCCAGCTCACCGCCTACAGGGGGACGGGGGAATCAGCCCCAGCATTTT. This gives the protein CASSPPTGGRGNQPQHF.

The gene calls are TRBV25-1 and TRBJ2-1, with TRBD2 identical over 8 bases. Germline V CDR1 and CDR2: MGHDK, SYGVNS. The CDR3 totals 17 residues. J gave up 6 bases and V 0 bases, and 10 bases lay outside the gene matches. This CDR3 is CASSEYPPGLVANEQFF. For the CDR3, the DNA is TGTGCCAGCAGTGAATACCCACCGGGACTAGTAGCCAATGAGCAGTTCTTC.

The chain carries TRBV9 and TRBJ2-2, with a weak D call TRBD2 (6 bases). Deletions cut 4 bases from V and 2 bases from J, with 18 bases between. The CDR3 extends over 17 amino acids. Germline loops: CDR1 SGDLS, CDR2 YYNGEE. CDR3 bases: TGTGCCAGCAGCTTCCGGGACTTAGAGGGAAACACCGGGGAGCTGTTTTTT. It yields the protein CASSFRDLEGNTGELFF.

This chain connects TRBV5-1 to TRBJ1-2; no clear D. CDR1 is SGHRS, CDR2 YFSETQ, per germline. Trimming stripped 4 bases from V and 3 bases from J, with 10 bases between. This CDR3 has 13 amino acids. The CDR3 loop is CASSQTGDYGYTF. The CDR3 DNA reads TGCGCCAGCAGCCAAACCGGGGACTATGGCTACACCTTC.